The 25 T cell receptor beta chains presented below share a single source sample, sequenced in a study of graft-versus-host responses after intestinal transplantation. Assay: immunoSEQ multiplex PCR; the TCRdb copy retains only in-frame clones and omits some. The sample consists of approximately 88,000 clones, 94% of them appearing once. Antigen specificity for these receptors is unknown. Sequences were derived from unstimulated CD4+ T cells sorted from spleen or lymph node cells, sampled before transplant. These receptor sequences come from a human donor who was the organ donor for an intestinal transplant.

This rearrangement joins TRBV10-3 to TRBJ1-4, with TRBD1 as a possible D gene (6 bases). The CDR3 is made up of 14 amino acids. V was clipped by 4 bases and J by 8 bases, with 14 bases between them. Germline V gene sequence: CDR1 ENHRY, CDR2 SYGVKD. The DNA of the CDR3 is TGTGCCATCAGTGGTTCCGGGGGCGACGAAAAACTGTTTTTT. Protein sequence: CAISGSGGDEKLFF.

This chain connects TRBV7-6 to TRBJ2-5, with D uncertain. In germline, CDR1 is SGHVS, CDR2 FNYEAQ. The CDR3 has 13 amino acids. The germline V and J ends were trimmed by 2 bases and 5 bases, with 9 bases remaining between them. Here the CDR3 DNA reads TGTGCCAGCAGCTTATTCGGGTACGAGACCCAGTACTTC. Translated: CASSLFGYETQYF.

The rearrangement uses TRBV6-6 and TRBJ2-2; D is unclear. From germline, CDR1 is MNHNY and CDR2 SVGAGI (reference sequence). The CDR3 totals 13 residues. Trimming took 5 bases from V and 2 from J, leaving 6 bases between them. In nucleotides, the CDR3 is TGTGCCAGCAGTCGAATCAACACCGGGGAGCTGTTTTTT. The encoded protein is CASSRINTGELFF.

This rearrangement joins TRBV6-5 to TRBJ1-5; D gene ambiguous. This CDR3 is built from 13 residues. Deletions cut 5 bases from V and 4 bases from J, with 9 bases between. Germline-derived CDR1 and CDR2 are MNHEY and SVGAGI. Written as DNA, the CDR3 is TGTGCCAGCAGTCTACAGAAAAATCAGCCCCAGCATTTT. The encoded protein is CASSLQKNQPQHF.

The rearrangement joins TRBV18 to TRBJ1-1; possible D gene TRBD1, 5 bases. CDR1 and CDR2 (germline): KGHSH, LQKENI. V gave up 3 bases and J gave up 0 bases, with 14 bases separating them. There are 16 residues in the CDR3. CDR3 in DNA: TGTGCCAGCTCACCCTGGGACGGAAACATGAACACTGAAGCTTTCTTT. This sequence encodes CASSPWDGNMNTEAFF.

The rearrangement links TRBV6-5 to TRBJ1-5; 7 bases are shared with TRBD1. Losses at the gene ends were 7 bases for V and 2 bases for J; bases not matched to a gene: 5. Germline assignment: CDR1 MNHEY and CDR2 SVGAGI. The CDR3 runs 14 residues. DNA for the CDR3: TGTGCCAGCAAATACGGGACAGGCAATCAGCCCCAGCATTTT. Its translation: CASKYGTGNQPQHF.

On this clone: One end of the junction varies from germline; a read error may be responsible. This rearrangement joins TRBV14 to TRBJ2-7; perhaps TRBD1 as D (6 bases). The CDR3 spans 15 residues. CDR1 is SGHDN and CDR2 is FVKESK in the germline V gene. DNA of the CDR3: TGTGCCAGCAGTCAAGGAACAGGGCTTGGCTACGAGCAGTACTTC. Encoded protein: CASSQGTGLGYEQYF. Looking up the rest from reference TRBV14 and TRBJ2-7 gives the full variable domain: EAGVTQFPSHSVIEKGQTVTLRCDPISGHDNLYWYRRVMGKEIKFLLHFVKESKQDESGMPNNRFLAERTGGTYSTLKVQPAELEDSGVYFCASSQGTGLGYEQYFGPGTRLTVT.

This chain links TRBV30 with TRBJ2-5; no definite D call. Per the germline V gene, CDR1 is GTSNPN and CDR2 is SVGIG (reference sequence). The V end lost 8 bases, the J end lost 5 bases, and 12 bases lay between the germline ends. The CDR3 runs to 11 residues. In nucleotides, the CDR3 is TGTGCCGGGTCACTATCGGAGACCCAGTACTTC. This encodes CAGSLSETQYF. The whole variable domain, filled in from reference TRBV30 and TRBJ2-5, reads SQTIHQWPATLVQPVGSPLSLECTVEGTSNPNLYWYRQAAGRGLQLLFYSVGIGQISSEVPQNLSASRPQDRQFILSSKKLLLSDSGFYLCAGSLSETQYFGPGTRLLVL.

This clone was seen once. The V gene is TRBV6-1, the J gene TRBJ2-2, with D hard to call. This CDR3 has 14 residues. The V gene lost 4 bases and the J gene lost 5 bases, with 11 bases spanning the gap. Germline CDR1 is MNHNS and CDR2 is SASEGT. Written as DNA, the CDR3 is TGTGCCAGCAGTGGGCAGGTTACTACCGGGGAGCTGTTTTTT. This encodes CASSGQVTTGELFF.

The V gene is TRBV5-4, the J gene TRBJ2-3; no definite D call. Trimming removed 0 bases at V and 0 bases at J, with 11 bases between. Per the germline V gene, CDR1 is SGHNT and CDR2 is YYREEE (reference sequence). This CDR3 region has 16 residues. The CDR3 is CASSLGNGISTDTQYF. The DNA for the CDR3 is TGTGCCAGCAGCTTGGGGAACGGCATAAGCACAGATACGCAGTATTTT.

The chain carries TRBV5-6 and TRBJ2-5, with D possibly matching TRBD2 (6 bases). Germline lookup yields CDR1 SGHDT and CDR2 YYEEEE. Trimming removed 4 bases at V and 5 bases at J, with 18 bases between. The CDR3 consists of 15 residues. CDR3 amino acids: CASSLEVRGGETQYF. The CDR3 DNA sequence: TGTGCCAGCAGCCTAGAAGTGAGGGGAGGCGAGACCCAGTACTTC.

The chain carries TRBV21-1 and TRBJ1-4; the D call TRBD1 from the table was never checked on the DNA. TRBV21-1 is designated a pseudogene. The CDR3 spans 13 residues. The CDR3 DNA sequence: TGTGCCCGTGACAGGACCTTAAATGAAAAACTGTTTTTT. As protein: CARDRTLNEKLFF.

V usage is TRBV11-2 and J usage is TRBJ1-3; D uncertain. The CDR3 is made up of 14 amino acids. Trimming left V 4 bases short and J 4 bases short, with 11 bases between. CDR1 and CDR2 from the germline V gene are SGHAT and FQNNGV. The CDR3 region is CASSSPIVGNTIYF. The CDR3 nucleotides are TGTGCCAGCAGCTCCCCCATTGTCGGAAACACCATATATTTT.

The chain combines TRBV4-2 with TRBJ2-1; D perhaps matches TRBD1 (5 bases). V shed 4 bases and J shed 8 bases, with 18 bases lying between them. Germline V gene sequence: CDR1 LGHNA, CDR2 YNFKEQ. The CDR3 has 15 amino acids. Here the CDR3 reads CASSPMPGQGDEQFF. The DNA for the CDR3 is TGTGCCAGCAGCCCTATGCCGGGCCAGGGCGATGAGCAGTTCTTC.

The genes are TRBV7-2 and TRBJ2-3, with D perhaps given as TRBD1 or TRBD2 (6 bases each). The CDR3 runs 16 residues. The V end was cut by 5 bases, the J end by 3 bases, with 18 bases between. From germline, CDR1 is SGHTA and CDR2 FQGNSA. CDR3 protein: CASSRDGGGPTDTQYF. DNA of the CDR3: TGTGCCAGCAGCCGCGACGGAGGGGGACCTACAGATACGCAGTATTTT.

V gene TRBV7-9 combines with J gene TRBJ2-3, with a tentative D call TRBD2 (5 bases). Between the trimmed V and J ends, which lost 0 bases and 4 bases, there was a span of 8 bases. This CDR3 has 14 residues. CDR1 SEHNR and CDR2 FQNEAQ come from the germline V gene (reference sequence). CDR3 region: CASSLARDADTQYF. CDR3 in DNA: TGTGCCAGCAGCTTAGCGAGGGATGCAGATACGCAGTATTTT.

The J gene is TRBJ2-5, the V gene TRBV5-4; the D gene is possibly TRBD1 (6 bases). The V end lost 4 bases, the J end lost 5 bases, and 12 bases lay between the germline ends. This CDR3 region has 13 residues. Germline CDR1 is SGHNT and CDR2 is YYREEE (reference sequence). The CDR3 nucleotides read TGTGCCAGCAGCCAAACGCAGGGGGAGACCCAGTACTTC. Its protein product is CASSQTQGETQYF.

The rearrangement joins TRBV6-5 to TRBJ2-7, with 8 positions matching TRBD2. Germline V gene data show CDR1 as MNHEY and CDR2 as SVGAGI. J was trimmed by 3 bases and V by 4 bases; bases with no gene match: 2. The CDR3 sequence is 13 residues long. The chain's CDR3 is CASSSLAGYEQYF. The DNA of the CDR3 is TGTGCCAGCAGTTCCCTAGCGGGCTACGAGCAGTACTTC.

The gene calls are TRBV30 and TRBJ1-6; D is undetermined. The germline V gene encodes CDR1 GTSNPN and CDR2 SVGIG (reference sequence). This CDR3 has 13 amino acids. The V and J ends lost 2 bases and 3 bases respectively, with 5 bases between them. As DNA, the CDR3 is TGTGCCTGGAGTCTGGGCTATAATTCACCCCTCCACTTT. Amino acids: CAWSLGYNSPLHF.

The V gene is TRBV27, the J gene TRBJ2-7; D perhaps matches TRBD1 (5 bases). The CDR3 has 12 amino acids. V was trimmed by 6 bases and J by 7 bases, leaving 13 bases between them. The germline CDR1 and CDR2 sequences are MNHEY and SMNVEV (reference sequence). The DNA for the CDR3 is TGTGCCAGCAGGGCAGGGTGGCAAGAGCAGTACTTC. Translating it yields CASRAGWQEQYF.

The J gene is TRBJ2-7, the V gene TRBV18; TRBD1 agrees at 11 bases. The length of the CDR3 is 15 residues. Unmatched junction bases numbered 10, after V lost 5 bases and J lost 7 bases. Germline lookup yields CDR1 KGHSH and CDR2 LQKENI. For the CDR3, the DNA is TGTGCCAGCTCATACGGACAGGGGGCGCTTGGGGAGCAGTACTTC. Protein: CASSYGQGALGEQYF. The whole variable domain, remainder taken from reference TRBV18 and TRBJ2-7, is NAGVMQNPRHLVRRRGQEARLRCSPMKGHSHVYWYRQLPEEGLKFMVYLQKENIIDESGMPKERFSAEFPKEGPSILRIQQVVRGDSAAYFCASSYGQGALGEQYFGPGTRLTVT.

The chain employs TRBV18 and TRBJ2-5; the D gene could be TRBD1 or TRBD2 (5 bases each). The closer fit of TRBJ2-7 to the DNA end suggests the J call may be wrong. Germline V gene sequence: CDR1 KGHSH, CDR2 LQKENI. CDR3 length equals 16 residues. The CDR3 here is CASSHTSGAGSYEQYF. CDR3 in DNA: TGTGCCAGCTCACATACCTCCGGGGCAGGGTCCTACGAGCAGTACTTC.

This sequence joins TRBV9 and TRBJ2-3, with no clear D. Germline loops: CDR1 SGDLS, CDR2 YYNGEE. Between the trimmed V and J ends, which lost 0 bases and 7 bases, there was a span of 18 bases. The CDR3 length is 16 residues. The CDR3 loop reads CASSVEHRPPLNTQYF. CDR3 nucleotide sequence: TGTGCCAGCAGCGTAGAGCACCGGCCGCCATTAAATACGCAGTATTTT.

The chain is built from TRBV7-3 and TRBJ2-6, with D unclear. There are 13 residues in the CDR3. Trimming shortened V by 5 bases and J by 2 bases, and 4 bases separated the two germline ends. CDR1 and CDR2 from the germline V gene are SGHTA and FQGTGA. The chain's CDR3 is CASSGPGANVLTF. The CDR3 DNA reads TGTGCCAGCAGCGGGCCTGGGGCCAACGTCCTGACTTTC.

The chain employs TRBV14 and TRBJ2-7; 11 nucleotides match TRBD1. The CDR3 has 15 amino acids. J gave up 4 bases and V 3 bases, and 5 bases lay outside the gene matches. Germline V gene sequence: CDR1 SGHDN, CDR2 FVKESK. CDR3 in DNA: TGTGCCAGCAGCCAGCCGGGACAGGGGGTATACGAGCAGTACTTC. The encoded protein is CASSQPGQGVYEQYF.